These T cell receptor beta chains were read from a single sample in a study of cytomegalovirus exposure and HLA in healthy donors. TCRdb keeps only in-frame clones here, not all; method: immunoSEQ multiplex PCR. The sample has roughly 79,000 clones; 90% to 95% are singletons. Sequencing was carried out using PBMCs. The source is a man in his late teens or twenties in good health and CMV-seronegative. The CDR3 runs from the conserved cysteine through the conserved F or W. D genes are given only for firm matches. Clone size is given for some rows only: seen once, a few or many times, or a class if the clone is expanded.

TRBV27	-	TRBJ2-2	-	TGTGCCAGCAGGGTGGGAGGGGGGCCCACCGGGGAGCTGTTTTTT	CASRVGGGPTGELFF
TRBV5-6	-	TRBJ2-7	TRBD2	TGTGCCAGCAGCAGACTAGCGGGAGGCTACGAGCAGTACTTC	CASSRLAGGYEQYF
TRBV5-1	-	TRBJ1-1	-	TGCGCCAGCAGCGCCAGGGGCACTGAAGCTTTCTTT	CASSARGTEAFF
TRBV5-6	-	TRBJ1-2	TRBD1	TGTGCCAGCAGCTATTTAGGTCAGGGGGCAAAGGGAGGCTACACCTTC	CASSYLGQGAKGGYTF
TRBV7-2	-	TRBJ2-3	TRBD1	TGTGCCAGCACCCGAGACAGGGGGCGCCCAGATACGCAGTATTTT	CASTRDRGRPDTQYF
TRBV6-1	-	TRBJ1-5	-	TGTGCCAGCAGCGGACAGCATGACCAGCCCCAGCATTTT	CASSGQHDQPQHF
TRBV10-3	-	TRBJ2-7	TRBD1	TGTGCCATCAGTGACCGGGACAGGAAAGGATACGAGCAGTACTTC	CAISDRDRKGYEQYF
TRBV25-1	once	TRBJ1-1	-	TGTGCCAGCAGTGAACAGACAGTTTCTGAAGCTTTCTTT	CASSEQTVSEAFF
TRBV5-1	-	TRBJ1-1	-	TGCGCCAGCAGCTTGTTCGGGGGGACTGAAGCTTTCTTT	CASSLFGGTEAFF
TRBV28	-	TRBJ2-5	TRBD2	TGTGCCAGCTCGGGACTAGCGGCACTACCTCAAGAGACCCAGTACTTC	CASSGLAALPQETQYF
TRBV6-1	few	TRBJ2-1	-	TGTGCCAGCAGTGAAGCGAGCGGCTCCTACAATGAGCAGTTCTTC	CASSEASGSYNEQFF
TRBV10-3	-	TRBJ2-3	-	TGTGCCATCAGTGAGTCGACGACTACCGGCACAGATACGCAGTATTTT	CAISESTTTGTDTQYF
TRBV30	-	TRBJ2-4	-	TGTGCCTGGAGTGTCACCCCCCCAGGGTCCAAAAACATTCAGTACTTC	CAWSVTPPGSKNIQYF
TRBV7-9	-	TRBJ2-7	TRBD1	TGTGCCAGCAGCATACGGGACAGGGTACCCTACGAGCAGTACTTC	CASSIRDRVPYEQYF
TRBV18	-	TRBJ1-5	-	TGTGCCAGCTCACCTTTACAGGGTTCGTATCAGCCCCAGCATTTT	CASSPLQGSYQPQHF
TRBV4-1	once	TRBJ2-7	TRBD2	TGCGCCAGCAGCCCAACGACTAGCGGGGGGGCAGTCGAGCAGTACTTC	CASSPTTSGGAVEQYF
TRBV4-2	-	TRBJ2-5	TRBD2	TGTGCCAGCAGCCAGGCCGGGACTAGCGGAATGAAAGAGACCCAGTACTTC	CASSQAGTSGMKETQYF
TRBV18	-	TRBJ2-7	-	TGTGCCAGCTCACCACCATCGGGGACCTACGAGCAGTACTTC	CASSPPSGTYEQYF
TRBV6-1	once	TRBJ1-2	-	TGTGCCAGCAGTGGATTCGGGGGGATTAACTATGGCTACACCTTC	CASSGFGGINYGYTF
TRBV27	-	TRBJ2-6	-	TGTGCCAGCAGCCCCAGTCAGGGTGAGTGGGCCAACGTCCTGACTTTC	CASSPSQGEWANVLTF
TRBV5-1	-	TRBJ1-4	TRBD1	TGCGCCAGCAGCGGACAGGGGGCTAATGAAAAACTGTTTTTT	CASSGQGANEKLFF
TRBV2	once	TRBJ1-4	-	TGTGCCAGCAGTGAAGGAGGAGCTAATGAAAAACTGTTTTTT	CASSEGGANEKLFF
TRBV6-5	few	TRBJ1-2	-	TGTGCCAGCAGTGAGGGCCCAGAGGTGGGTGGCTACACCTTC	CASSEGPEVGGYTF
TRBV11-3	-	TRBJ1-1	-	TGTGCCAGCAGCTTAGATACGGCCGGGGCTGAAGCTTTCTTT	CASSLDTAGAEAFF
TRBV9	-	TRBJ2-5	-	TGTGCCAGCAGCTCTAGCAGGGGTGGAGAGACCCAGTACTTC	CASSSSRGGETQYF
TRBV4-3	-	TRBJ2-1	-	TGCGCCAGCAGCCCAGGGGTCTCTAATGAGCAGTTCTTC	CASSPGVSNEQFF
TRBV6-5	-	TRBJ1-1	-	TGTGCCAGCAGTTACCTCAGTGGGGGCCCGAACACTGAAGCTTTCTTT	CASSYLSGGPNTEAFF
TRBV6-1	-	TRBJ1-2	-	TGTGCCAGCAGTGAAGTGGTGGGGGGGAATGGGTATGGCTACACCTTC	CASSEVVGGNGYGYTF
TRBV11-2	-	TRBJ2-1	TRBD2	TGTGCCAGCAGCTTACGACTAGCGGGAGTCGGCTCCTACAATGAGCAGTTCTTC	CASSLRLAGVGSYNEQFF
TRBV10-3	-	TRBJ1-5	-	TGTGCCATCAGTGCAGGGGACGGTAGCAATCAGCCCCAGCATTTT	CAISAGDGSNQPQHF
TRBV18	-	TRBJ2-1	-	TGTGCCAGCTCACCCTACGCGGCAAATGAGCAGTTCTTC	CASSPYAANEQFF
TRBV6-5	-	TRBJ1-3	-	TGTGCCAGCAGTTACTCAGAGCGCTCTGGAAACACCATATATTTT	CASSYSERSGNTIYF
TRBV19	-	TRBJ2-5	-	TGTGCCAGTAGTATTAGTTGGGCGGGGACCATCCAAGAGACCCAGTACTTC	CASSISWAGTIQETQYF
TRBV7-2	-	TRBJ1-2	TRBD1	TGTGCCAGCAGCTTCCCGACAGGGGGCATGGGCTACACCTTC	CASSFPTGGMGYTF
TRBV7-9	-	TRBJ1-2	TRBD1	TGTGCCAGCAGCCCTCGTTGGCGGGACAGGGAAGGCTACACCTTC	CASSPRWRDREGYTF
TRBV7-8	-	TRBJ1-5	-	TGTGCCAGCAGCTCAACGGGAGCGAATCAGCCCCAGCATTTT	CASSSTGANQPQHF
TRBV27	-	TRBJ1-5	-	TGTGCCAGCAGTTTACTAGATAGCAATCAGCCCCAGCATTTT	CASSLLDSNQPQHF
TRBV18	-	TRBJ2-7	-	TGTGCCAGCTCCCTTTTGAGATACGAGCAGTACTTC	CASSLLRYEQYF
TRBV10-3	-	TRBJ2-3	TRBD2	TGTGCCATCAGTGAGAAGGGACTAGCGGGAAAGACAGATACGCAGTATTTT	CAISEKGLAGKTDTQYF
TRBV5-5	-	TRBJ2-2	-	TGTGCCAGCAGCTTGAGAGGGAAAAACACCGGGGAGCTGTTTTTT	CASSLRGKNTGELFF
TRBV30	-	TRBJ2-7	-	TGTGCCTGGAGTTTAATACAGGGTTACGAGCAGTACTTC	CAWSLIQGYEQYF
TRBV20-1	-	TRBJ2-1	TRBD2	TGCAGTCAATCTAGCGGGAATGAGCAGTTCTTC	CSQSSGNEQFF
TRBV5-1	-	TRBJ2-7	-	TGCGCCAGCAGCTTGCGGGGAGGAGGGAACGAGCAGTACTTC	CASSLRGGGNEQYF
TRBV10-2	-	TRBJ1-1	TRBD1	TGCGCCAGCAGTGAACAGGGGGGCCGGGTCACTGAAGCTTTCTTT	CASSEQGGRVTEAFF
TRBV7-2	-	TRBJ2-1	-	TGTGCCAGCAGCTTTAGGAGGGATGAGCAGTTCTTC	CASSFRRDEQFF
TRBV5-4	-	TRBJ2-1	-	TGTGCCAGCAGTCTAACAGGGAACTTTTACAATGAGCAGTTCTTC	CASSLTGNFYNEQFF
TRBV30	once	TRBJ2-7	TRBD2	TGTGCCTGGTCCGGGAGGCGCGGGAGGATTATAAGCGAGCAGTACTTC	CAWSGRRGRIISEQYF
TRBV2	-	TRBJ1-1	TRBD1	TGTGCCAGCAGTGGCTACAGGGGCCTTAACACTGAAGCTTTCTTT	CASSGYRGLNTEAFF
TRBV2	-	TRBJ1-5	TRBD1	TGTGCCAGCAGCTTAACCGGGACAGGCATCAATCAGCCCCAGCATTTT	CASSLTGTGINQPQHF
TRBV4-3	-	TRBJ2-7	-	TGCGCCAGCAGCCTCTTTGCTGCGGGTTCATCCTACGAGCAGTACTTC	CASSLFAAGSSYEQYF
TRBV11-3	-	TRBJ2-5	-	TGTGCCAGCAGCTTTACGCAGTCCCAAGAGACCCAGTACTTC	CASSFTQSQETQYF
TRBV19	-	TRBJ1-1	-	TGTGCCAGTAGTATGCGGGGGTGGATATGGTTT	CASSMRGWIWF
TRBV5-6	-	TRBJ1-1	TRBD1	TGTGCCAGCAGCTCACTAACAGGGGGTGACACTGAAGCTTTCTTT	CASSSLTGGDTEAFF
TRBV5-5	-	TRBJ1-4	TRBD1	TGTGCCAGCAGCTTGGAACAGGGGAATGAAAAACTGTTTTTT	CASSLEQGNEKLFF
TRBV6-1	-	TRBJ2-5	TRBD1	TGTGCCAGCTTGGGACAGGGATTAGAGACCCAGTACTTC	CASLGQGLETQYF
TRBV28	-	TRBJ1-2	TRBD1	TGTGCCAGCACCTTCGACAGGGCTAATTATGGCTACACCTTC	CASTFDRANYGYTF
TRBV10-3	-	TRBJ1-2	TRBD1	TGTGCCACCGATGGACAGGGGAACTATGGCTACACCTTC	CATDGQGNYGYTF
TRBV28	-	TRBJ1-1	-	TGTGCCAGCAGTTCTCCAGGGATTCGGAGCACTGAAGCTTTCTTT	CASSSPGIRSTEAFF